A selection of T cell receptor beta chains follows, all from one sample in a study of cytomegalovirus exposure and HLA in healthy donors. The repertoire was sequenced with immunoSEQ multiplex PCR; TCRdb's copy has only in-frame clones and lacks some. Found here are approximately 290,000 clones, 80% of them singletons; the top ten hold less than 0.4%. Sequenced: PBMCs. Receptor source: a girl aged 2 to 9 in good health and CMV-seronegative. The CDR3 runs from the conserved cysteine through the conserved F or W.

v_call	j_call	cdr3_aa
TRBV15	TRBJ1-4	CATSRGTVHNEKLFF
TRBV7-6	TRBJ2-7	CASSSKGASGGSYYEQYF
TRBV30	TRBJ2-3	CAWKGRVERHTQYF
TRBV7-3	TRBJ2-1	CASSLSLTSGGNEQFF
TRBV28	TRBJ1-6	CASSRESYNSPLHF
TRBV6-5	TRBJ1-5	CASSRTADRNQPQHF
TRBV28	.	CASRLAGGYDEQYF
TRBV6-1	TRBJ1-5	CASSEALNELVRPQHF
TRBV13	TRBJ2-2	CASSLYLTGELFF
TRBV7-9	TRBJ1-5	CASSWGGQPQHF
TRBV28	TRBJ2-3	CASSFNSPRQDTQYF
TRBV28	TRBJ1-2	CASSFITGSYGYTF
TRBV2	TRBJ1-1	CASSEALLGTEPEAFF
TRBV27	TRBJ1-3	CASSRSLGRGLPGNTIYF
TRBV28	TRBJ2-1	CASSSGTGVNEQFF
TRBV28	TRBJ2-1	CASSNRVYNEQFF
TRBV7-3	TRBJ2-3	CASSLTAGLAGADTQYF
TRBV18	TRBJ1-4	CASSPSGGLKEKLFF
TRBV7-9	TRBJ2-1	CASSPVERRYNEQFF
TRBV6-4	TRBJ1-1	CASSQTNRSPREAFF
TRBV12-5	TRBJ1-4	CASGIGTVSTNEKLFF
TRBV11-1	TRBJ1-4	CASSSDSTTGRVEKLFF
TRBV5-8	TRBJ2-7	CASSFRGAYEQYF
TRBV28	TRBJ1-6	CASSSDSYNSPLHF
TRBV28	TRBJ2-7	CASSRTRDRGHLEQYF
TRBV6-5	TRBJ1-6	CASSYRQGTPNSPLHF
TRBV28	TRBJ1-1	CAISTVNTEAFF
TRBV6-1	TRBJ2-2	CASNSGGDTGELFF
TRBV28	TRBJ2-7	CASSPDPRQASYEQYF
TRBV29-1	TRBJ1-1	CSVVVVGVGGGF
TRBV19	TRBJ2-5	CASSIRMGRGETQYF
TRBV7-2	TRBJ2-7	CASSLNGGAYSYEQYF
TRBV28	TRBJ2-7	CASSLQQGTQDEQYF
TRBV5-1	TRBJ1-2	CASRPGQGSVNYGYTF
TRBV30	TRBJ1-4	CAWSVRYEKLFF
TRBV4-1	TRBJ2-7	CASSQPGVSSYEQYF
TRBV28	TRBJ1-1	CASTPPGSGTEAFF
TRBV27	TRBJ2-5	CASSLSLSVETQYF
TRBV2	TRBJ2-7	CASSDQTYEQYF
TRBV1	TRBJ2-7	CTSSQVDCRGFYEQYF
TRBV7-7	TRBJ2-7	CASSWETGCEQYF
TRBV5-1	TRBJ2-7	CASSLFPSSSYEQYF
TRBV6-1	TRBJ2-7	CASSRDSFYEQYF
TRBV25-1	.	CASSEYGRGAPDEQYF
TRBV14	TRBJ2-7	CASSQAGRIHEQYF
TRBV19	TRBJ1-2	CASSIDLPSYGYTF
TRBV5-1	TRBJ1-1	CASSFQLRGQYTEAFF
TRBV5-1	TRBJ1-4	CASSRQGAPNEKLFF
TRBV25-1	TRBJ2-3	CASGIGADTQYF
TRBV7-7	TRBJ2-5	CASSLGVGGLPQETQYF
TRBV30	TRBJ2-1	CAWSLTLPNEQFF
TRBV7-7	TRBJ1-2	CASFTGGVDYGYTF
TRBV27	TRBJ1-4	CASSTYRDRASEKLFF
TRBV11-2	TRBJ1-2	CASSRGNYGYTF
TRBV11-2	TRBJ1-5	CASSLDTGTGRQPQHF
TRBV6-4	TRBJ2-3	CASSLRAHATDTQYF
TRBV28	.	CASSVAEGYEQYF
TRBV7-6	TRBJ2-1	CASSLYQGARNEQFF
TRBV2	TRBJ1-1	CASIPGGLEAFF
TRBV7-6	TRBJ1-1	CASSLAVLGGQNTEAFF